This T cell receptor (beta chain) was captured by sequencing in a study of blood T cells in healthy people across ages. Study as a whole: Using template switching, researchers captured about one barcoded beta molecule for each two T cells. The study, taken as a whole, reports: Unsorted PBMC input precluded a conclusive naive versus antigen-experienced comparison. Naive CD4+ cells and diversity were both higher in long-lived donors than in aged donors.

Sample-barcoded 5' priming and a J-beta primer mix drove a second PCR of roughly 6 to 12 cycles. TCRdb analysed the 5' RACE reads with MiXCR anew, one entry per CDR3 protein. The sample has about 1.4 million distinct CDR3 sequences, around 59% seen once. The CDR3 runs 16 residues. V lost 4 bases and J 2 bases, leaving 17 bases between the germline ends. Germline V CDR1 and CDR2: MNHEY, SMNVEV (reference sequence). On this clonotype: What it binds is unknown.

The chain carries TRBV27 and TRBJ1-2; D is unclear. This clonotype originated in a man between 18 and 29 years old in good health. Input material: blood. CDR3 DNA: TGTGCCAGCAGTTCCGCCCTTCTATTCAGGAACTATGGCTACACCTTC. Protein: CASSSALLFRNYGYTF.